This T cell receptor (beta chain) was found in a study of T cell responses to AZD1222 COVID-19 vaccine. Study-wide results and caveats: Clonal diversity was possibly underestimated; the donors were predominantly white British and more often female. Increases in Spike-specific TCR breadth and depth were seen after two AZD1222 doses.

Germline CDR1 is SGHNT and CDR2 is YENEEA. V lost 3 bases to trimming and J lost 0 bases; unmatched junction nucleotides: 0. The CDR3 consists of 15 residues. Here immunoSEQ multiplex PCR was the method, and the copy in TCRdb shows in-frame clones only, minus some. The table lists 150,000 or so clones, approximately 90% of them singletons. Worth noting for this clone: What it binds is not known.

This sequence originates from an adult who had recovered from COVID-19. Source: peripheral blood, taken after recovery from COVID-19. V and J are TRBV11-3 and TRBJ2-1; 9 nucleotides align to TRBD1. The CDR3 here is CASSLTGGSYNEQFF. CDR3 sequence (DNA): TGTGCCAGCAGCTTGACAGGGGGCTCCTACAATGAGCAGTTCTTC.